The clone carrying this TCR beta chain was observed a handful of times. No antigen is known for it. CDR1 and CDR2 (germline): SNHLY, FYNNEI. V dropped 3 bases and J dropped 3 bases, with 5 bases sitting between them. CDR3 size: 12 residues. Only in-frame clones appear in the TCRdb table, and some are missing; sequencing was by immunoSEQ multiplex PCR. The sample lists 95,000 to 150,000 clones, about nine tenths occurring once. The data derive from a study of T cell responses to AZD1222 COVID-19 vaccine. Study conclusions and caveats: Unmutated variant regions are reportedly targeted by nearly half of spike-specific TCRs.

The sample consisted of peripheral blood, taken 28 days after the second AZD1222 dose. The rearrangement links TRBV2 to TRBJ1-2; D not certain. The sequence was collected from an adult who received the AZD1222 COVID-19 vaccine. CDR3 sequence (DNA): TGTGCCAGCAGTGACAGATACTATGGCTACACCTTC. Amino acid sequence: CASSDRYYGYTF. Supplemented by reference TRBV2 and TRBJ1-2, the full variable domain reads EPEVTQTPSHQVTQMGQEVILRCVPISNHLYFYWYRQILGQKVEFLVSFYNNEISEKSEIFDDQFSVERPDGSNFTLKIRSTKLEDSAMYFCASSDRYYGYTFGSGTRLTVV.